One sample yielded the 14 T cell receptor beta chains listed below, sequenced in a study of patients and donors after allogeneic stem cell transplantation. TCRdb called the RT-PCR reads again in MiXCR, with one record for every CDR3 protein. The sample carries 2,200 or so distinct CDR3 sequences, 30% recorded once. Source material: blood, either unsorted or a sorted T cell fraction (not recorded which). Receptors originate from a human donor who was either an allogeneic HSCT recipient or a stem cell or donor lymphocyte infusion donor (not recorded which). It is not recorded whose cells these are; they may come from a transplant donor.

The rearrangement joins TRBV14 to TRBJ1-1; no clear D gene. V was pared by 0 bases and J by 0 bases, with 14 bases between. This CDR3 region has 17 residues. The germline CDR1 and CDR2 sequences are SGHDN and FVKESK. The DNA of the CDR3 is TGTGCCAGCAGCCAAGATCCATTGGGAGTTATGAACACTGAAGCTTTCTTT. Encoded protein: CASSQDPLGVMNTEAFF.

The rearrangement links TRBV24-1 to TRBJ2-2, with 7 bases aligning to TRBD2. With V trimmed by 5 bases and J by 4 bases, 3 bases remained unmatched. The CDR3 totals 14 residues. CDR1 and CDR2 (germline): KGHDR, SFDVKD. CDR3 amino acids: CATSGRGSTGELFF. CDR3 nucleotide sequence: TGTGCCACCAGTGGGCGCGGGAGCACCGGGGAGCTGTTTTTT.

In this sample, this clonotype turned up a few times. In DNA form, the CDR3 reads TGTGCCAGCAGACGAAGAGGGGGTAGCACAGATACGCAGTATTTT. Translation gives CASRRRGGSTDTQYF. V usage is TRBV5-4 and J usage is TRBJ2-3; weak D call: TRBD1 (6 bases). V lost 5 bases, J lost 0 bases, and 13 bases lay in between. This CDR3 has 15 residues. Germline-derived CDR1 and CDR2 are SGHNT and YYREEE (reference sequence).

The chain employs TRBV4-2 and TRBJ2-5; D uncertain. The V end was cut by 5 bases, the J end by 3 bases, with 10 bases between. Germline V lookup: CDR1 LGHNA, CDR2 YNFKEQ. This CDR3 spans 13 amino acids. The CDR3 loop is CASSVRPEETQYF. DNA of the CDR3: TGTGCCAGCAGCGTCCGGCCTGAAGAGACCCAGTACTTC.

The V gene is TRBV30, the J gene TRBJ1-2; D remains ambiguous. This CDR3 is 12 amino acids long. CDR1 and CDR2 (germline): GTSNPN, SVGIG (reference sequence). Trimming pared 1 base from V and 10 bases from J, leaving 13 bases between. Here the CDR3 DNA reads TGTGCCTGGAGTGCGGACCGCCTTGTCTACACCTTC. Translating it yields CAWSADRLVYTF.

This clonotype was seen only a few times. The V and J genes are TRBV5-6 and TRBJ1-1; D is possibly TRBD1 (5 bases). The CDR3 is 15 residues long. Trimming pared 4 bases from V and 4 bases from J, leaving 17 bases between. Germline V gives CDR1 SGHDT, CDR2 YYEEEE. For the CDR3, the DNA is TGTGCCAGCAGCCCCGGACATCTTCGGGGCACTGAAGCTTTCTTT. It translates to CASSPGHLRGTEAFF.

The J gene is TRBJ2-7, the V gene TRBV19; 7 nucleotides align to TRBD1. CDR1 is LNHDA, CDR2 SQIVND, per germline (reference sequence). The CDR3 is 15 amino acids. V shed 5 bases and J 0 bases; nucleotides not matched to a gene: 7. CDR3 in amino acids: CASSATGDSSYEQYF. The CDR3 DNA reads as TGTGCCAGTAGTGCTACAGGGGATAGCTCCTACGAGCAGTACTTC.

This clonotype was seen a handful of times. This sequence joins TRBV4-2 and TRBJ2-1, with TRBD2 matching 10 bases. Unmatched junction bases numbered 5, after V lost 4 bases and J lost 5 bases. The CDR3 length is 15 residues. Germline CDR1 LGHNA, CDR2 YNFKEQ. CDR3: CASSLRLAGNNEQFF. The CDR3 region has the DNA TGTGCCAGCAGCCTAAGACTAGCGGGTAACAATGAGCAGTTCTTC.

CDR3 region: CAIKGTVLLNSPLHF. CDR3 DNA sequence: TGTGCCATCAAAGGGACAGTACTTCTAAATTCACCCCTCCACTTT. V and J are TRBV10-3 and TRBJ1-6; 7 bases map to TRBD1. J was trimmed by 7 bases and V by 7 bases; bases with no gene match: 10. CDR1 and CDR2 from the germline V gene are ENHRY and SYGVKD. The CDR3 has 15 amino acids.

The chain uses TRBV12-3 or TRBV12-4 and TRBJ1-6; the D is unclear. V was trimmed by 8 bases and J by 6 bases, leaving 11 bases between them. CDR3 length: 13 residues. CDR3 region: CASGAASNSPLHF. The CDR3 DNA reads as TGTGCCAGCGGCGCAGCGAGTAATTCACCCCTCCACTTT.

This clonotype appeared a few times. This chain links TRBV5-6 with TRBJ2-5; D gene ambiguous. The length of the CDR3 is 13 residues. Germline CDR1 and CDR2: SGHDT and YYEEEE. Trimming cost V 2 bases and J 3 bases, with 8 bases left between them. The CDR3 reads CASSFALEETQYF. The CDR3 bases are TGTGCCAGCAGCTTCGCCCTCGAAGAGACCCAGTACTTC.

This chain connects TRBV6-2 or TRBV6-3 to TRBJ1-2; D gene uncertain. This CDR3 has 14 residues. Germline-derived CDR1 and CDR2 are MNHEY and SVGEGT. V lost 0 bases and J 5 bases, leaving 10 bases between the germline ends. The CDR3 region is CASSYSLRSYGYTF. For the CDR3, the DNA is TGTGCCAGCAGTTACTCGCTACGTTCATATGGCTACACCTTC.

The table lists this clonotype with a count of one. The J gene is TRBJ2-7, the V gene TRBV11-2; 8 positions match TRBD1. The CDR3 covers 14 residues. Trimming at V came to 5 bases and at J to 3 bases, leaving 6 bases not matched to a gene. Germline V gene lookup returns CDR1 SGHAT and CDR2 FQNNGV. In nucleotides, the CDR3 is TGTGCCAGCAGCCCGGGGGACAGGTACTACGAGCAGTACGTC. Encoded protein: CASSPGDRYYEQYV.

This clonotype has just a few counts. The V gene is TRBV5-1, the J gene TRBJ1-1; a weak D match, TRBD1 (5 bases). The CDR3 loop spans 13 amino acids. Germline lookup yields CDR1 SGHRS and CDR2 YFSETQ. Deletions cut 3 bases from V and 0 bases from J, with 6 bases between. The CDR3 nucleotides read TGCGCCAGCAGCTGGGGCGTGAACACTGAAGCTTTCTTT. Translated, it gives CASSWGVNTEAFF.